This paragraph covers one T cell receptor beta chain sequence. The V and J ends lost 5 bases and 7 bases respectively, with 15 bases between them. The CDR3 is 13 amino acids. CDR1 is SGHDT and CDR2 is YYEEEE in the germline V gene. This specimen belongs to a study of blood T cell repertoires in COVID-19. TCRdb's table, derived via immunoSEQ multiplex PCR, lists solely in-frame clones and lacks some. This table has approximately 270,000 clones, approximately 88% appearing once. The TCR comes from a man in his fifties with acute or convalescent COVID-19. The V call is TRBV5-6, the J call TRBJ1-2; maybe TRBD1 (5 bases). What was sequenced was peripheral blood. CDR3 sequence reads: CASRWGRVGGYTF. DNA for the CDR3: TGTGCCAGCAGGTGGGGCAGGGTGGGTGGCTACACCTTC.